The sequence of this TCR beta chain was determined in a study of T cells after posttransplantation cyclophosphamide. Germline V CDR1 and CDR2: SQVTM, ANQGSEA. The CDR3 has 11 amino acids. V was pared by 5 bases and J by 6 bases, with 7 bases between. Cells defined as naive were viable CD3+CD4+ or CD3+CD8+ and CCR7+CD45RA+CD45RO-CD95-CD27+CD28+. Clones were sequenced by immunoSEQ multiplex PCR, and TCRdb holds only the in-frame ones, with some missing. Of about 16,000 clones listed, 85% to 95% are singletons. The TCR originated in a woman aged 45-65 years in good health and a related stem cell transplant donor. The chain couples TRBV29-1 to TRBJ2-2; the D gene is possibly TRBD1 (6 bases). The sequenced material came from naive CD4+ T cells sorted from blood. Written as DNA, the CDR3 is TGCAGCGTTACAGGGTCCGGGGAGCTGTTTTTT. Translation gives CSVTGSGELFF.